These T cell receptor beta chains were read from a single sample in a study of cytomegalovirus exposure and HLA in healthy donors. Measured with immunoSEQ multiplex PCR; TCRdb has only the in-frame clones, and not every one. The table lists 150,000 to 200,000 clones, about 80% of them singletons, with about 1% in the top ten. The sequenced material came from PBMCs. All receptors come from a woman aged 35 to 49 in good health and CMV-seronegative. Both conserved end residues are part of each CDR3. Fields, in order: CDR3 length, clone size, V gene, J gene, CDR3 protein. Rows give clone size only sometimes, using once, few, many, or a class for an expanded clone.

>19|.|TRBV11-3|TRBJ2-4
CASSLPVAGGQLAKNIQYF
>16|.|TRBV7-2|TRBJ2-2
CASSLGLAGITGELFF
>13|.|TRBV14|TRBJ1-1
CASSQDLGTEAFF
>14|.|TRBV5-1|TRBJ1-1
CASGQERTNTEAFF
>14|.|TRBV15|TRBJ1-1
CATSRDSGGREAFF
>16|.|TRBV7-9|TRBJ2-6
CSSSLGLGAGANVLTF
>15|.|TRBV18|TRBJ1-5
CASSIDRGPGEPQHF
>12|few|TRBV7-2|TRBJ2-7
CASSSLVYEQYF
>17|.|TRBV19|TRBJ2-3
CASSIVPSGRIPDTQYF
>13|.|TRBV5-1|TRBJ1-3
CASAWAYGNTIYF
>14|.|TRBV19|TRBJ2-3
CASSMFADKDTQYF
>15|.|TRBV29-1|TRBJ2-1
CSVRRSGAPGDEQFF
>14|.|TRBV5-1|TRBJ1-1
CASSLGQMNTEAFF
>11|.|TRBV20-1|TRBJ1-1
CSADRNTEAFF